This record covers a single T cell receptor (beta chain). Its antigen is currently unknown. TCRdb recomputed calls from the reads with MiXCR, one row per CDR3 protein. This sample has 700,000 to 900,000 distinct CDR3 sequences, with 25% to 35% found just once. This entry comes from a study of T cell repertoires in cytomegalovirus infection. From germline, CDR1 is MNHNY and CDR2 SVGAGI (reference sequence). Trimming shortened V by 2 bases and J by 0 bases, and 13 bases separated the two germline ends. This CDR3 is built from 17 residues. Specimen: cultured CD8+ T cells from PBMCs, collected from culture after CMV antigen stimulation. The chain has TRBV6-6 and TRBJ2-2; D is ambiguous. The clonotype comes from a human donor in good health (CMV status not recorded). Some clones in this sample may be carry-over from other donors' samples. The chain's CDR3 is CASSYGVELANTGELFF. CDR3 in DNA: TGTGCCAGCAGTTACGGGGTCGAGCTTGCGAACACCGGGGAGCTGTTTTTT.